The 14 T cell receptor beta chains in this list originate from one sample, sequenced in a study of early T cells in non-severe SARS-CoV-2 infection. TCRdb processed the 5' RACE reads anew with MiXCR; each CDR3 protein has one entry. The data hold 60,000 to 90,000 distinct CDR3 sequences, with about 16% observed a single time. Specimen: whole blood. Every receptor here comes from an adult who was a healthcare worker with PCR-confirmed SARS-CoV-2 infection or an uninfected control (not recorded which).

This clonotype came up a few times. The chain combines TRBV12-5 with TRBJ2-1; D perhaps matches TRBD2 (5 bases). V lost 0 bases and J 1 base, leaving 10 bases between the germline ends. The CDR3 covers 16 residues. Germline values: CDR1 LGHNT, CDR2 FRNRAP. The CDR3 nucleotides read TGTGCTAGTGGTTTGGTACTAGGAGATTCCTACAATGAGCAGTTCTTC. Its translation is CASGLVLGDSYNEQFF.

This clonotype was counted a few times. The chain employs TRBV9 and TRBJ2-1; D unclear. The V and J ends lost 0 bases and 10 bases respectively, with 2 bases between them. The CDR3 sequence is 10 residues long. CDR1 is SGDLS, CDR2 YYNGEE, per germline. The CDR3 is CASSVEEQFF. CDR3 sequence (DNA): TGTGCCAGCAGCGTAGAAGAGCAGTTCTTC.

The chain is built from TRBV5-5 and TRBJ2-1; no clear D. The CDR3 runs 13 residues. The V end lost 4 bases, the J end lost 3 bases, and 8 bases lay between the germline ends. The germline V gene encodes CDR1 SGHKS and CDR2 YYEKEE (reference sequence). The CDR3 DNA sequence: TGTGCCAGCAGCCGGACGGACTACAATGAGCAGTTCTTC. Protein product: CASSRTDYNEQFF.

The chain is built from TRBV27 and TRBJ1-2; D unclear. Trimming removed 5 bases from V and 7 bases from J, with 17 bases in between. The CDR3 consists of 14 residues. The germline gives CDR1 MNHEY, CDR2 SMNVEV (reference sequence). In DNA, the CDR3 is TGTGCCAGCAGTCAGGACGCCCAATTAGGTGGCTACACCTTC. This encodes CASSQDAQLGGYTF.

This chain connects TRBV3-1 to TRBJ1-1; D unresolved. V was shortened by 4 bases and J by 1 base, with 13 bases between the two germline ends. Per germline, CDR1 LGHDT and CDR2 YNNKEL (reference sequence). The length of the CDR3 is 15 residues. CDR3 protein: CASSPSGKKNTEAFF. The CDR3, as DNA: TGTGCCAGCAGCCCCTCCGGAAAGAAGAACACTGAAGCTTTCTTT.

This chain's CDR3 is CASSNRDRSFYEQYF. Here the CDR3 DNA reads TGTGCCAGCAGCAACCGGGACAGGAGCTTCTACGAGCAGTACTTC. The V gene is TRBV5-5, the J gene TRBJ2-7; TRBD1 matches 8 bases. From germline, CDR1 is SGHKS and CDR2 YYEKEE (reference sequence). The junction had 9 bases not matched to a gene; V was cut back by 4 bases and J by 3 bases. There are 15 residues in the CDR3.

Here the CDR3 DNA reads TGTGCCAGCAGTTTAATATCGGGGGGCTACACCTTC. Amino acids: CASSLISGGYTF. V gene TRBV28 combines with J gene TRBJ1-2; D unclear. Trimming removed 2 bases at V and 8 bases at J, with 9 bases between. Germline V gene lookup returns CDR1 MDHEN and CDR2 SYDVKM. This CDR3 is 12 amino acids long.

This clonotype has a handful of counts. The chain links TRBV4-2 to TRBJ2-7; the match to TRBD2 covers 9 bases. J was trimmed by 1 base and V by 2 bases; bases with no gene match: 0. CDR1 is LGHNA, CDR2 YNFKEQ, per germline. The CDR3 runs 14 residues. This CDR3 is CASSQLAGSYEQYF. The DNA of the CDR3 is TGTGCCAGCAGCCAACTAGCGGGGTCCTACGAGCAGTACTTC.

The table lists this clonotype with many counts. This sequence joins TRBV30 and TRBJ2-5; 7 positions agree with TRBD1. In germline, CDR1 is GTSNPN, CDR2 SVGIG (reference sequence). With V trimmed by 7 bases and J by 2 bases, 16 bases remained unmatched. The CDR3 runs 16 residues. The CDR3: CASTNVGGQAQETQYF. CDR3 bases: TGTGCCTCCACGAACGTGGGTGGACAGGCACAAGAGACCCAGTACTTC.

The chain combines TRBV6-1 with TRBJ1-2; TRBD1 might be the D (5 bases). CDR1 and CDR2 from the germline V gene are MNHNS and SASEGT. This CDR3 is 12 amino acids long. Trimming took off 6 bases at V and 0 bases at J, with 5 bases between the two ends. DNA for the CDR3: TGTGCCAGCAGGGACACTAACTATGGCTACACCTTC. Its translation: CASRDTNYGYTF.

The CDR3 reads CSARSREGFSYNEQFF. The CDR3 coding sequence is TGCAGTGCTAGATCTCGGGAGGGATTCTCCTACAATGAGCAGTTCTTC. The J gene is TRBJ2-1, the V gene TRBV20-1, with TRBD2 matching 8 bases. CDR1 DFQATT and CDR2 SNEGSKA come from the germline V gene (reference sequence). The CDR3 is 16 residues long. V shed 2 bases and J 0 bases; nucleotides not matched to a gene: 6.

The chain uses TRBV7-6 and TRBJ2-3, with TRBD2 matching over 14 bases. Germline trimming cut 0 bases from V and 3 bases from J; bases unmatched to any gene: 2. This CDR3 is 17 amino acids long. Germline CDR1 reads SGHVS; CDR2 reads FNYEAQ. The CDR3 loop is CASSLATSGGATDTQYF. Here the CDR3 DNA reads TGTGCCAGCAGCTTAGCGACTAGCGGGGGGGCAACAGATACGCAGTATTTT.

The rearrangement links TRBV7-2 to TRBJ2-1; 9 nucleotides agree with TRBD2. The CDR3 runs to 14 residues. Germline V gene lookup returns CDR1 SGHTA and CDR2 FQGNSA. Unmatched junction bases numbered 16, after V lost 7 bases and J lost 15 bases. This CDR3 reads CASIPGASSGVRFF. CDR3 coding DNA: TGTGCCAGCATCCCGGGAGCGTCTAGCGGGGTACGGTTCTTC.

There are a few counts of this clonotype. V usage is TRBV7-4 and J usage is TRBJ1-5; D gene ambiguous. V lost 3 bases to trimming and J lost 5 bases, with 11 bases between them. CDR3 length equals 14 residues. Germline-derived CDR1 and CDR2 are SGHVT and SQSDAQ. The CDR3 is CASSLAEGDQPQHF. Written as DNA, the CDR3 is TGTGCCAGCAGCTTGGCGGAGGGTGATCAGCCCCAGCATTTT. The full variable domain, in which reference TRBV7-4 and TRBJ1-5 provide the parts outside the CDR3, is GAGVSQSPRYKVAKRGRDVALRCDSISGHVTLYWYRQTLGQGSEVLTYSQSDAQRDKSGRPSGRFSAERPERSVSTLKIQRTEQGDSAVYLCASSLAEGDQPQHFGDGTRLSIL.